Below, 12 T cell receptor beta chains from the same sample are listed, as sequenced in a study of blood T cell repertoires in COVID-19. Only in-frame clones appear in the TCRdb table, and some are missing; sequencing was by immunoSEQ multiplex PCR. The data show 200,000 or so clones, roughly nine tenths seen once. Sample: PBMCs or T cells enriched from blood (not recorded which). Receptors were obtained from a woman between 18 and 29 years old in a cohort exposed to, infected with or recovered from COVID-19 (not recorded which).

The V gene is TRBV5-6, the J gene TRBJ1-2; D gene uncertain. The CDR3 is made up of 14 amino acids. Germline CDR1 reads SGHDT; CDR2 reads YYEEEE. The germline V and J ends were trimmed by 0 bases and 4 bases, with 10 bases remaining between them. The chain's CDR3 is CASSLDTGGYGYTF. DNA for the CDR3: TGTGCCAGCAGCTTGGACACCGGCGGCTATGGCTACACCTTC.

This chain uses TRBV24-1 with TRBJ1-3, with 8 bases lining up with TRBD1. This CDR3 has 15 amino acids. J gave up 3 bases and V 2 bases, and 2 bases lay outside the gene matches. CDR1 is KGHDR and CDR2 is SFDVKD in the germline V gene. CDR3 protein: CATSDSRGHGNTIYF. The DNA for the CDR3 is TGTGCCACCAGTGATTCCAGGGGGCATGGAAACACCATATATTTT.

The rearrangement joins TRBV10-3 to TRBJ1-6; 8 bases map to TRBD1. Trimming cost V 3 bases and J 5 bases; bases outside gene matches: 6. The CDR3 runs 16 residues. Germline V lookup: CDR1 ENHRY, CDR2 SYGVKD. The CDR3 region has the DNA TGTGCCATCAGTGACACAGACAGGGGTGATAATTCACCCCTCCACTTT. Protein sequence: CAISDTDRGDNSPLHF.

V usage is TRBV6-5 and J usage is TRBJ1-1, with TRBD1 as a possible D gene (6 bases). The CDR3 loop spans 13 amino acids. Trimming cost V 7 bases and J 3 bases, with 12 bases left between them. Looked up from germline, CDR1 is MNHEY and CDR2 is SVGAGI. The CDR3 loop reads CASKTDSYTEAFF. The CDR3 DNA follows: TGTGCCAGCAAAACGGACAGTTACACTGAAGCTTTCTTT.

The chain uses TRBV6-5 and TRBJ2-7, with 7 nucleotides matching TRBD1. CDR3 size: 15 residues. V gave up 7 bases and J gave up 3 bases; unmatched junction bases: 12. Germline CDR1 and CDR2: MNHEY and SVGAGI. CDR3 DNA sequence: TGTGCCAGCAAAATGGGTCCGACAGGGCGCTACGAGCAGTACTTC. Translating gives CASKMGPTGRYEQYF.

This CDR3 reads CSVGEASYEQYF. The CDR3 region has the DNA TGCAGCGTTGGTGAGGCATCCTACGAGCAGTACTTC. The rearrangement uses TRBV29-1 and TRBJ2-7; no firm D call. The CDR3 runs 12 residues. Per germline, CDR1 SQVTM and CDR2 ANQGSEA. V dropped 4 bases and J dropped 1 base, with 8 bases sitting between them.

CDR3 loop: CASSPISRVSNTEAFF. The DNA for the CDR3 is TGTGCCAGCTCACCGATCTCGCGGGTTTCGAACACTGAAGCTTTCTTT. This sequence joins TRBV18 and TRBJ1-1; D is unclear. The length of the CDR3 is 16 residues. Germline V CDR1 and CDR2: KGHSH, LQKENI. Trimming took off 3 bases at V and 1 base at J, with 15 bases between the two ends.

The V and J genes are TRBV18 and TRBJ2-6; D remains ambiguous. V was pared by 4 bases and J by 0 bases, with 7 bases between. The germline V gene encodes CDR1 KGHSH and CDR2 LQKENI. This CDR3 has 15 residues. The CDR3 DNA sequence: TGTGCCAGCTCACACGACATCTCTGGGGCCAACGTCCTGACTTTC. It yields the protein CASSHDISGANVLTF. The whole variable domain, filled in from reference TRBV18 and TRBJ2-6, reads NAGVMQNPRHLVRRRGQEARLRCSPMKGHSHVYWYRQLPEEGLKFMVYLQKENIIDESGMPKERFSAEFPKEGPSILRIQQVVRGDSAAYFCASSHDISGANVLTFGAGSRLTVL.

J is TRBJ1-4 and V is TRBV15; 9 bases agree with TRBD1. V lost 1 base, J lost 8 bases, and 8 bases stayed unmatched. The CDR3 is 16 residues long. CDR1 and CDR2 (germline): LNHNV, YYDKDF (reference sequence). The DNA for the CDR3 is TGTGCCACCAGCAGAGGAAAAGGGACAGGGAGCGAAAAACTGTTTTTT. It specifies CATSRGKGTGSEKLFF. The complete variable domain, with remaining parts taken from reference TRBV15 and TRBJ1-4, reads DAMVIQNPRYQVTQFGKPVTLSCSQTLNHNVMYWYQQKSSQAPKLLFHYYDKDFNNEADTPDNFQSRRPNTSFCFLDIRSPGLGDTAMYLCATSRGKGTGSEKLFFGSGTQLSVL.

The gene calls are TRBV5-1 and TRBJ1-3; TRBD1 is a possible D gene (6 bases). The CDR3 loop spans 14 amino acids. The V gene's germline CDR1 is SGHRS and CDR2 YFSETQ. Trimming cost V 5 bases and J 2 bases, with 11 bases left between them. The DNA for the CDR3 is TGCGCCAGCAGACATCCAGGGGCTGGAAACACCATATATTTT. Residues: CASRHPGAGNTIYF.

This clone was recorded a few times. This rearrangement joins TRBV2 to TRBJ2-3, with D perhaps TRBD2 (6 bases). The CDR3 runs 15 residues. The V gene's germline CDR1 is SNHLY and CDR2 FYNNEI. V gave up 7 bases and J gave up 4 bases, with 18 bases separating them. CDR3 DNA: TGTGCCAGCACCGACGAAGGATGGGAGGCAGATACGCAGTATTTT. This gives the protein CASTDEGWEADTQYF.

The V gene is TRBV6-5, the J gene TRBJ2-1, with D possibly TRBD2 on 5 matching bases. The CDR3 runs 13 residues. In germline, CDR1 is MNHEY, CDR2 SVGAGI. Trimming removed 7 bases from V and 4 bases from J, with 11 bases in between. CDR3 loop: CASTDRGYNEQFF. As DNA, the CDR3 is TGTGCCAGCACCGACCGGGGATACAATGAGCAGTTCTTC.